These 18 T cell receptor beta chains came from one sample sequenced in a study of shared clonotypes between healthy human individuals. Sequencing used immunoSEQ multiplex PCR; TCRdb keeps in-frame clones, though not all of them. This table holds 2.3 million or so clones, 85% to 95% found once. The sample taken for sequencing was naive CD4+ T cells from PBMCs. The subset was: CD45RA+ positively selected. The receptors derive from a man between 18 and 35 years old in good health. Some clones in this sample may be carry-over from other donors' samples.

The J gene is TRBJ2-7, the V gene TRBV6-6, with TRBD2 matching 8 bases. Germline assignment: CDR1 MNHNY and CDR2 SVGAGI (reference sequence). J gave up 4 bases and V 5 bases, and 7 bases lay outside the gene matches. The CDR3 spans 14 residues. CDR3 amino acids: CASSISGGIYEQYF. CDR3 nucleotides: TGTGCCAGCAGTATAAGCGGGGGAATTTACGAGCAGTACTTC.

The J gene is TRBJ1-4, the V gene TRBV6-5, with TRBD1 as a possible D gene (5 bases). Germline V lookup: CDR1 MNHEY, CDR2 SVGAGI. The CDR3 spans 15 residues. The V and J ends lost 6 bases and 3 bases respectively, with 14 bases between them. The CDR3 spells CASSVGGRPNEKLFF. For the CDR3, the DNA is TGTGCCAGCAGCGTGGGGGGGAGACCTAATGAAAAACTGTTTTTT.

V usage is TRBV7-2 and J usage is TRBJ2-1, with 8 bases aligning to TRBD2. The V segment lost 2 bases and the J segment 12 bases; nucleotides outside the gene matches: 9. The CDR3 totals 14 residues. CDR1 is SGHTA, CDR2 FQGNSA, per germline. The CDR3 reads CASSLFAAGGGQFF. DNA for the CDR3: TGTGCCAGCAGCTTATTTGCGGCGGGAGGAGGGCAGTTCTTC.

The chain has TRBV5-1 and TRBJ1-3; D possibly corresponds to TRBD1 (6 bases). The germline V gene encodes CDR1 SGHRS and CDR2 YFSETQ. The V gene lost 0 bases and the J gene lost 8 bases, with 12 bases spanning the gap. The CDR3 runs 14 residues. The CDR3 bases are TGCGCCAGCAGCTTGGCCACGGGGGCGGACACCATATATTTT. It yields the protein CASSLATGADTIYF.

The gene calls are TRBV18 and TRBJ2-2; D is uncertain. The V gene's germline CDR1 is KGHSH and CDR2 LQKENI. CDR3 length: 15 residues. The V end lost 1 base, the J end lost 0 bases, and 6 bases lay between the germline ends. The CDR3 region has the DNA TGTGCCAGCTCACCACTAGAGGCGAACACCGGGGAGCTGTTTTTT. It yields the protein CASSPLEANTGELFF.

This chain uses TRBV19 with TRBJ1-3; D remains unclear. Germline CDR1 reads LNHDA; CDR2 reads SQIVND (reference sequence). The CDR3 is 13 amino acids. V lost 0 bases and J lost 4, with 4 bases in between. The CDR3 coding sequence is TGTGCCAGTAGTATAGAAGCCGGAAACACCATATATTTT. This codes for CASSIEAGNTIYF.

For the CDR3, the DNA is TGCGCCAGCAGCCAAGACAACCGACAGGGTTGGGAGACCCAGTACTTC. Protein product: CASSQDNRQGWETQYF. The chain combines TRBV4-1 with TRBJ2-5, with 7 positions matching TRBD1. The V segment lost 0 bases and the J segment 5 bases; nucleotides outside the gene matches: 9. The CDR3 totals 16 residues. Germline V gene data show CDR1 as MGHRA and CDR2 as YSYEKL.

The chain links TRBV5-1 to TRBJ2-1; D remains ambiguous. The CDR3 has 12 amino acids. Germline assignment: CDR1 SGHRS and CDR2 YFSETQ. V was cut by 0 bases and J by 12 bases, with 10 bases left in between. This CDR3 reads CASSLAAEGQFF. The CDR3 DNA follows: TGCGCCAGCAGCTTGGCCGCAGAAGGGCAGTTCTTC.

On this clone itself: The sample holds other DNA sequences that translate to the same CDR3. This chain joins TRBV9 and TRBJ2-4; the D gene is possibly TRBD2 (5 bases). V lost 1 base and J 0 bases, leaving 8 bases between the germline ends. The CDR3 has 15 residues. Germline assignment: CDR1 SGDLS and CDR2 YYNGEE. CDR3 sequence (DNA): TGTGCCAGCAGCGTAAGCGGACTAGCCAAAAACATTCAGTACTTC. Amino acids: CASSVSGLAKNIQYF.

V usage is TRBV9 and J usage is TRBJ2-3, with 7 positions matching TRBD2. From germline, CDR1 is SGDLS and CDR2 YYNGEE. This CDR3 is built from 15 residues. V shed 2 bases, J shed 3 bases, and the junction held 6 bases outside the gene matches. Here the CDR3 reads CASSVQLATTDTQYF. The CDR3 nucleotides read TGTGCCAGCAGCGTCCAACTAGCGACAACAGATACGCAGTATTTT.

This clone has only one observation. Other nucleotide sequences from this sample produce the same CDR3. V gene TRBV7-2 combines with J gene TRBJ1-5, with D uncertain. Germline values: CDR1 SGHTA, CDR2 FQGNSA. The CDR3 runs to 14 residues. V lost 1 base and J 5 bases, leaving 9 bases between the germline ends. The CDR3 nucleotides are TGTGCCAGCAGCTTAGGGACCGGTGATCAGCCCCAGCATTTT. This translates into CASSLGTGDQPQHF. Combining the CDR3 with reference TRBV7-2 and TRBJ1-5 gives the whole variable domain GAGVSQSPSNKVTEKGKDVELRCDPISGHTALYWYRQSLGQGLEFLIYFQGNSAPDKSGLPSDRFSAERTGGSVSTLTIQRTQQEDSAVYLCASSLGTGDQPQHFGDGTRLSIL.

The J gene is TRBJ1-2, the V gene TRBV19; possible D gene TRBD1, 6 bases. The CDR3 length is 14 residues. V lost 7 bases to trimming and J lost 5 bases, with 17 bases between them. Germline V gives CDR1 LNHDA, CDR2 SQIVND (reference sequence). The CDR3 nucleotides are TGTGCCAGTAATACTCAACAGGGATCTTATGGCTACACCTTC. Translated: CASNTQQGSYGYTF.

The gene calls are TRBV10-1 and TRBJ2-7; TRBD1 might be the D (6 bases). With 5 bases removed from V and 6 bases from J, the gap between germline ends came to 14 bases. The length of the CDR3 is 13 residues. CDR1 is WNHNN and CDR2 is SYGVQD in the germline V gene (reference sequence). The CDR3 sequence is CASSPTGLGEQYF. CDR3 nucleotides: TGCGCCAGCAGTCCGACAGGCCTAGGCGAGCAGTACTTC.

The genes are TRBV5-1 and TRBJ2-1; TRBD2 matches 8 bases. V trimming: 4 bases; J trimming: 6 bases; junction bases outside the gene matches: 9. The CDR3 loop spans 15 amino acids. The germline V gene encodes CDR1 SGHRS and CDR2 YFSETQ. The CDR3 DNA reads as TGCGCCAGCAGCCCCGTAAGCGGGAGTCTCAATGAGCAGTTCTTC. Its protein product is CASSPVSGSLNEQFF.

About this clone: Different DNA sequences within this sample yield the same CDR3. The rearrangement uses TRBV15 and TRBJ2-2; TRBD1 matches at 9 bases. J lost 1 base, V lost 1 base, and 1 base had no gene match. Germline V lookup: CDR1 LNHNV, CDR2 YYDKDF (reference sequence). CDR3 length equals 16 residues. CDR3 sequence: CATSRVGQGNTGELFF. The CDR3 DNA sequence: TGTGCCACCAGCAGAGTGGGACAGGGGAACACCGGGGAGCTGTTTTTT.

For this clone: Other DNA variants within this sample encode the same CDR3. The chain combines TRBV7-9 with TRBJ1-2; TRBD1 agrees at 8 bases. The V gene's germline CDR1 is SEHNR and CDR2 FQNEAQ (reference sequence). The CDR3 runs to 14 residues. After removal of 3 bases from V and 2 bases from J, the junction contained 2 bases not matched to a gene. In nucleotides, the CDR3 is TGTGCCAGCAGCTTGGGGACAGGAAACTATGGCTACACCTTC. It codes for CASSLGTGNYGYTF. Combining the CDR3 with reference TRBV7-9 and TRBJ1-2 gives the whole variable domain DTGVSQNPRHKITKRGQNVTFRCDPISEHNRLYWYRQTLGQGPEFLTYFQNEAQLEKSRLLSDRFSAERPKGSFSTLEIQRTEQGDSAMYLCASSLGTGNYGYTFGSGTRLTVV.

Worth noting for this clone: Other DNA sequences in the sample encode the same CDR3. The chain links TRBV28 to TRBJ2-3, with D uncertain. The CDR3 covers 12 residues. CDR1 and CDR2 (germline): MDHEN, SYDVKM. Trimming left V 5 bases short and J 3 bases short, with 6 bases between. CDR3 region: CASSLRTDTQYF. The CDR3 DNA sequence: TGTGCCAGCAGTCTCCGGACAGATACGCAGTATTTT.

J is TRBJ2-7 and V is TRBV7-8; no firm D call. Germline CDR1 and CDR2: SGHVS and FQNEAQ. V was cut by 5 bases and J by 2 bases, with 10 bases left in between. This CDR3 region has 13 residues. The CDR3 coding sequence is TGTGCCAGCAGCCGGCAGAGCCCCTACGAGCAGTACTTC. Encoded protein: CASSRQSPYEQYF.